What follows are 2 T cell receptor beta chains derived from one specimen sequenced in a study of blood T cell repertoires in COVID-19. Sequencing used immunoSEQ multiplex PCR; TCRdb keeps in-frame clones, though not all of them. The sample shows about 92,000 clones, 80% of them seen only once. The specimen sequenced was peripheral blood. The receptor source for this set is a man aged 50 or older who had recovered from COVID-19.

The J gene is TRBJ1-3, the V gene TRBV19; the match to TRBD1 covers 8 bases. The CDR3 runs 16 residues. CDR1 is LNHDA and CDR2 is SQIVND in the germline V gene (reference sequence). Trimming removed 3 bases from V and 8 bases from J; junction bases left unmatched: 12. This chain's CDR3 is CASSMPRGPSRDTIYF. CDR3 DNA sequence: TGTGCCAGTAGTATGCCCAGGGGGCCTAGTCGAGACACCATATATTTT.

The chain combines TRBV4-1 with TRBJ1-6; D gene unclear. CDR1 and CDR2 from the germline V gene are MGHRA and YSYEKL. CDR3 size: 15 residues. Trimming took off 0 bases at V and 14 bases at J, with 17 bases between the two ends. CDR3 loop: CASSQDTGRGRALHF. CDR3 nucleotide sequence: TGCGCCAGCAGCCAAGATACCGGGAGAGGTCGGGCCCTCCACTTT.